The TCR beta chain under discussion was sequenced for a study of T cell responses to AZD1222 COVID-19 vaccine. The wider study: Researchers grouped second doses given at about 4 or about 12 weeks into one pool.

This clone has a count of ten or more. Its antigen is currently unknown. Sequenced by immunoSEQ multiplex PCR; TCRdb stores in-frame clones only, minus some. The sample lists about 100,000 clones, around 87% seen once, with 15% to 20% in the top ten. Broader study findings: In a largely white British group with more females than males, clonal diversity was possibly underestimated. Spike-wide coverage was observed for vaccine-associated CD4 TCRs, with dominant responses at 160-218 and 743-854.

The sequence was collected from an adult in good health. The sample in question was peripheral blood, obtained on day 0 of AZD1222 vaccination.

The CDR3 reads CASSPNQGTGNTIYF. In nucleotides, the CDR3 is TGTGCCAGCAGCCCAAACCAGGGGACTGGAAACACCATATATTTT. This rearrangement joins TRBV5-6 to TRBJ1-3, with D possibly being TRBD1 (6 bases). CDR1 SGHDT and CDR2 YYEEEE come from the germline V gene. CDR3 length: 15 residues. V lost 4 bases, J lost 2 bases, and 13 bases lay in between.